Shown below are 20 T cell receptor beta chains from a single sample sequenced in a study of cytomegalovirus exposure and HLA in healthy donors. PCR used 60 Vbeta primers and 13 Jbeta primers. Measured with immunoSEQ multiplex PCR; TCRdb has only the in-frame clones, and not every one. Counted here are under 60,000 clones, 60% to 85% occurring once; the ten biggest clones make up 3% to 4%. What was sequenced was PBMCs. The origin of the receptors is a middle-aged woman in good health and CMV-seropositive.

This rearrangement joins TRBV5-4 to TRBJ2-2; D gene unclear. Trimming removed 3 bases from V and 5 bases from J, with 17 bases in between. Germline CDR1 reads SGHNT; CDR2 reads YYREEE (reference sequence). The CDR3 has 16 residues. CDR3 loop: CASSWAPETPTGELFF. The CDR3 DNA reads TGTGCCAGCAGCTGGGCTCCCGAAACCCCGACCGGGGAGCTGTTTTTT.

The chain couples TRBV19 to TRBJ1-1, with D unresolved. Trimming pared 3 bases from V and 3 bases from J, leaving 8 bases between. From germline, CDR1 is LNHDA and CDR2 SQIVND (reference sequence). The CDR3 is 13 residues long. CDR3 nucleotides: TGTGCCAGTAGTATGGCGCGGGACACTGAAGCTTTCTTT. Translated, it gives CASSMARDTEAFF.

Only one count was recorded for this clone. The genes are TRBV7-9 and TRBJ2-5; no definite D call. Looked up from germline, CDR1 is SEHNR and CDR2 is FQNEAQ (reference sequence). CDR3 length: 15 amino acids. Trimming took off 1 base at V and 5 bases at J, with 14 bases between the two ends. The CDR3 spells CASSLVGPPAETQYF. The CDR3 nucleotides are TGTGCCAGCAGCTTAGTGGGCCCGCCCGCGGAGACCCAGTACTTC.

V usage is TRBV5-1 and J usage is TRBJ1-1, with TRBD1 identical over 8 bases. Germline assignment: CDR1 SGHRS and CDR2 YFSETQ. The CDR3 is 14 amino acids. The J segment lost 2 bases and the V segment lost 4 bases, leaving 4 bases of the junction unmatched. The CDR3 DNA reads TGCGCCAGCAGCGACGACAGGGGCAACACTGAAGCTTTCTTT. This sequence encodes CASSDDRGNTEAFF.

The chain links TRBV7-8 to TRBJ1-2; 9 nucleotides match TRBD1. Germline CDR1 is SGHVS and CDR2 is FQNEAQ. J was trimmed by 4 bases and V by 5 bases; bases with no gene match: 8. This CDR3 has 15 residues. The CDR3 DNA reads as TGTGCCAGCAGCCTCCGGGACAGGGATATCTATGGCTACACCTTC. As protein: CASSLRDRDIYGYTF.

The chain links TRBV14 to TRBJ1-1, with TRBD1 matching 9 bases. From germline, CDR1 is SGHDN and CDR2 FVKESK. With 6 bases clipped from V and 4 bases from J, the junction kept 9 bases outside the gene matches. The CDR3 consists of 15 residues. The CDR3 DNA reads TGTGCCAGCAGTAACCGACAGGGGGAGTTCACTGAAGCTTTCTTT. Translation gives CASSNRQGEFTEAFF.

This clone was found once. The genes are TRBV11-2 and TRBJ2-1; D ambiguous. The CDR3 is 17 residues long. Germline V lookup: CDR1 SGHAT, CDR2 FQNNGV. Trimming removed 4 bases at V and 0 bases at J, with 16 bases between. This CDR3 reads CASSSDSRVSSYNEQFF. In DNA, the CDR3 is TGTGCCAGCAGCTCCGACTCCCGAGTGAGCTCCTACAATGAGCAGTTCTTC.

This chain joins TRBV19 and TRBJ1-5; TRBD1 might be the D (5 bases). The CDR3 has 16 residues. The V end lost 3 bases, the J end lost 1 base, and 13 bases lay between the germline ends. Germline CDR1 and CDR2: LNHDA and SQIVND (reference sequence). The CDR3 protein is CASSIQGARSNQPQHF. DNA for the CDR3: TGTGCCAGTAGTATTCAGGGCGCGAGGAGCAATCAGCCCCAGCATTTT.

The chain joins TRBV5-5 to TRBJ2-5, with D possibly TRBD1 on 8 matching bases. The end of the DNA is better explained by TRBJ2-7, so the J call may be wrong. Germline loops: CDR1 SGHKS, CDR2 YYEKEE (reference sequence). The CDR3 is 20 residues long. CDR3 sequence: CASSRGVVGRGRERRGEQYF. The CDR3 nucleotides are TGTGCCAGCAGCCGGGGGGTGGTGGGCAGGGGGCGTGAGAGGCGAGGCGAGCAGTACTTC.

The chain is built from TRBV10-3 and TRBJ2-7; D possibly corresponds to TRBD2 (5 bases). V was shortened by 2 bases and J by 0 bases, with 11 bases between the two germline ends. This CDR3 is 15 amino acids long. Germline CDR1 ENHRY, CDR2 SYGVKD. The CDR3 sequence: CAISEPGGSSYEQYF. The CDR3 DNA sequence: TGTGCCATCAGTGAGCCGGGTGGGAGCTCCTACGAGCAGTACTTC.

V gene TRBV9 combines with J gene TRBJ2-5, with TRBD1 identical over 8 bases. Looked up from germline, CDR1 is SGDLS and CDR2 is YYNGEE. The CDR3 loop spans 17 amino acids. V was pared by 4 bases and J by 5 bases, with 16 bases of the junction left unmatched. Here the CDR3 DNA reads TGTGCCAGCAGCTCGTGGGCAGGGGGCTTCTTGGAGGAGACCCAGTACTTC. Translated: CASSSWAGGFLEETQYF. Complete variable domain (other parts from reference TRBV9 and TRBJ2-5): DSGVTQTPKHLITATGQRVTLRCSPRSGDLSVYWYQQSLDQGLQFLIQYYNGEERAKGNILERFSAQQFPDLHSELNLSSLELGDSALYFCASSSWAGGFLEETQYFGPGTRLLVL.

Points on this clone: Sequence at one end of the junction differs from germline and may be a read error. The chain is built from TRBV7-2 and TRBJ2-3; 8 bases match TRBD2. Germline assignment: CDR1 SGHTA and CDR2 FQGNSA. There are 16 residues in the CDR3. The chain's CDR3 is CASSARLAMVTDAQYF. DNA of the CDR3: TGTGCCAGCAGCGCCAGACTAGCGATGGTCACAGATGCGCAGTATTTT.

As to this clone: Other DNA sequences from this sample encode an identical CDR3 as well. The chain has TRBV5-1 and TRBJ1-1, with D unclear. The germline V and J ends were trimmed by 0 bases and 1 base, with 7 bases remaining between them. The CDR3 spans 14 residues. The germline CDR1 and CDR2 sequences are SGHRS and YFSETQ. CDR3 amino acids: CASSLAAGNTEAFF. The CDR3 region has the DNA TGCGCCAGCAGCTTGGCTGCGGGGAACACTGAAGCTTTCTTT. The full variable domain, completed using reference TRBV5-1 and TRBJ1-1, is KAGVTQTPRYLIKTRGQQVTLSCSPISGHRSVSWYQQTPGQGLQFLFEYFSETQRNKGNFPGRFSGRQFSNSRSEMNVSTLELGDSALYLCASSLAAGNTEAFFGQGTRLTVV.

The rearrangement links TRBV4-1 to TRBJ1-6; D not certain. Germline V gives CDR1 MGHRA, CDR2 YSYEKL. The CDR3 consists of 17 residues. Trimming shortened V by 6 bases and J by 0 bases, and 15 bases separated the two germline ends. The CDR3 nucleotides are TGCGCCAGCAGACGTCCGGGAGCTTCCTCCTATAATTCACCCCTCCACTTT. Translated, it gives CASRRPGASSYNSPLHF.

The V call is TRBV5-5, the J call TRBJ1-2; possibly TRBD1 for D (5 bases). V was clipped by 0 bases and J by 4 bases, with 10 bases between them. Per the germline V gene, CDR1 is SGHKS and CDR2 is YYEKEE (reference sequence). There are 14 residues in the CDR3. The CDR3 spells CASSLALTGYGYTF. The CDR3 bases are TGTGCCAGCAGCTTGGCCCTAACAGGCTATGGCTACACCTTC. Combining the CDR3 with reference TRBV5-5 and TRBJ1-2 gives the whole variable domain DAGVTQSPTHLIKTRGQQVTLRCSPISGHKSVSWYQQVLGQGPQFIFQYYEKEERGRGNFPDRFSARQFPNYSSELNVNALLLGDSALYLCASSLALTGYGYTFGSGTRLTVV.

The CDR3 sequence is CASSLLTGEWVADTDTQYF. Here the CDR3 DNA reads TGTGCCAGCAGCTTGCTGACAGGGGAATGGGTTGCCGACACAGATACGCAGTATTTT. The chain carries TRBV5-6 and TRBJ2-3, with 8 bases fitting TRBD1. The ends lost 1 base at V and 2 bases at J; junction bases unmatched: 15. The CDR3 spans 19 residues. Germline CDR1 reads SGHDT; CDR2 reads YYEEEE.

Points on this clone: Mismatch with germline at one junction end may stem from a read error. The chain employs TRBV4-3 and TRBJ1-4; D call uncertain. From germline, CDR1 is LGHNA and CDR2 YSLEER. The CDR3 is made up of 17 amino acids. The CDR3 is CASSQAFPGTTNEKLVF. CDR3 nucleotides: TGCGCCAGCAGCCAAGCCTTTCCGGGAACAACTAATGAAAAACTGGTTTTT.

V gene TRBV6-1 combines with J gene TRBJ1-1; D gene uncertain. The CDR3 spans 12 residues. Trimming removed 6 bases from V and 7 bases from J, with 12 bases in between. Germline V CDR1 and CDR2: MNHNS, SASEGT. The DNA for the CDR3 is TGTGCCAGCAGCCTTACTAAAGGTGAAGCTTTCTTT. Amino acids: CASSLTKGEAFF.

The V call is TRBV5-4, the J call TRBJ2-7; tentative D call: TRBD1 (7 bases). Deletions cut 4 bases from V and 6 bases from J, with 17 bases between. The CDR3 totals 14 residues. Germline V gene sequence: CDR1 SGHNT, CDR2 YYREEE (reference sequence). The CDR3: CASSHSAGGFEQYF. The CDR3 bases are TGTGCCAGCAGCCACAGTGCAGGGGGGTTCGAGCAGTACTTC.

In the case of this clone: The same CDR3 also results from other DNA sequences found in this sample. CDR3 coding DNA: TGTGCCAGCACCCAATACACTGAAGCTTTCTTT. Translated, it gives CASTQYTEAFF. The chain carries TRBV5-8 and TRBJ1-1; D unresolved. Per the germline V gene, CDR1 is SGHTS and CDR2 is YDEGEE. Trimming pared 6 bases from V and 3 bases from J, leaving 6 bases between. This CDR3 has 11 amino acids.